These T cell receptor beta chains were read from a single sample in a study of T cells in Graves' hyperthyroidism and ophthalmopathy. TCRdb redid the calling of the multiplex PCR reads with MiXCR, one entry per CDR3 protein. The sample has 500,000 to 700,000 distinct CDR3 sequences; roughly a sixth are singletons. Sequenced material: blood. Receptors originate from a young woman with Graves' hyperthyroidism. CDR3s include the opening cysteine and the closing phenylalanine or tryptophan. D genes are given only for firm matches. Size tells how often a clone was seen (once, few, many) or the class of an expanded clone, and some rows leave it out.

V gene: TRBV12-3/TRBV12-4; D gene: -; J gene: TRBJ1-4; clone size: many; CDR3 protein: CASSRQDRSTNEKLFF; CDR3 DNA: TGTGCCAGCAGTCGACAGGACCGCTCAACTAATGAAAAACTGTTTTTT
V gene: TRBV11-2; D gene: TRBD2; J gene: TRBJ2-3; clone size: many; CDR3 protein: CASSLMGRGGTDTQYF; CDR3 DNA: TGTGCCAGCAGCTTGATGGGGCGGGGGGGCACAGATACGCAGTATTTT
V gene: TRBV4-2; D gene: -; J gene: TRBJ2-3; clone size: few; CDR3 protein: CASSQGGERADTQYF; CDR3 DNA: TGTGCCAGCAGCCAAGGGGGGGAGCGGGCAGATACGCAGTATTTT
V gene: TRBV24-1; D gene: TRBD2; J gene: TRBJ2-3; clone size: -; CDR3 protein: CATSLRTSGTDTQYF; CDR3 DNA: TGTGCCACCAGTCTTCGGACTAGCGGCACAGATACGCAGTATTTT
V gene: TRBV7-9; D gene: -; J gene: TRBJ1-4; clone size: -; CDR3 protein: CASSLAPPGAREKLFF; CDR3 DNA: TGTGCCAGCAGCTTAGCCCCCCCGGGGGCCCGTGAAAAACTGTTTTTT
V gene: TRBV28; D gene: TRBD2; J gene: TRBJ2-7; clone size: few; CDR3 protein: CASRGTSGRSEQYF; CDR3 DNA: TGTGCCAGCAGAGGGACTAGCGGGAGAAGCGAGCAGTACTTC
V gene: TRBV30; D gene: TRBD1; J gene: TRBJ1-1; clone size: many; CDR3 protein: CAKGGQVGAEAFF; CDR3 DNA: TGTGCCAAAGGGGGACAGGTGGGGGCTGAAGCTTTCTTT
V gene: TRBV7-6; D gene: -; J gene: TRBJ1-2; clone size: -; CDR3 protein: CASSLEAGYNYGYTF; CDR3 DNA: TGTGCCAGCAGCTTAGAGGCGGGGTATAACTATGGCTACACCTTC
V gene: TRBV28; D gene: -; J gene: TRBJ1-5; clone size: many; CDR3 protein: CASIETVLGNQPQHF; CDR3 DNA: TGTGCCAGCATCGAGACAGTTTTGGGCAATCAGCCCCAGCATTTT
V gene: TRBV4-1; D gene: -; J gene: TRBJ2-7; clone size: many; CDR3 protein: CASSQDYPFYEQYF; CDR3 DNA: TGCGCCAGCAGCCAAGATTATCCGTTCTACGAGCAGTACTTC
V gene: TRBV14; D gene: -; J gene: TRBJ2-1; clone size: few; CDR3 protein: CASSQVRAYNEQFF; CDR3 DNA: TGTGCCAGCAGCCAAGTCAGGGCCTACAATGAGCAGTTCTTC
V gene: TRBV7-9; D gene: -; J gene: TRBJ1-5; clone size: many; CDR3 protein: CASRSDSNQPQHF; CDR3 DNA: TGTGCCAGCAGAAGTGACAGCAATCAGCCCCAGCATTTT
V gene: TRBV5-5; D gene: TRBD1; J gene: TRBJ1-5; clone size: -; CDR3 protein: CASSYLQGRNQPQHF; CDR3 DNA: TGTGCCAGCAGCTACCTACAGGGGCGAAATCAGCCCCAGCATTTT
V gene: TRBV12-5; D gene: TRBD2; J gene: TRBJ2-1; clone size: -; CDR3 protein: CASGPRPKRTSVDYNEQFF; CDR3 DNA: TGTGCTAGTGGTCCCCGGCCAAAGCGGACTAGCGTAGACTACAATGAGCAGTTCTTC
V gene: TRBV11-2; D gene: -; J gene: TRBJ2-1; clone size: -; CDR3 protein: CASSTTHEQFF; CDR3 DNA: TGTGCCAGCAGCACGACCCATGAGCAGTTCTTC
V gene: TRBV6-2/TRBV6-3; D gene: TRBD2; J gene: TRBJ2-2; clone size: few; CDR3 protein: CASSSSGRVTGELFF; CDR3 DNA: TGTGCCAGCAGTTCTAGCGGGAGAGTCACCGGGGAGCTGTTTTTT
V gene: TRBV15; D gene: -; J gene: TRBJ2-5; clone size: -; CDR3 protein: CATSRDLPPAETQYF; CDR3 DNA: TGTGCCACCAGCAGAGATTTGCCCCCGGCGGAGACCCAGTACTTC
V gene: TRBV20-1; D gene: -; J gene: TRBJ2-7; clone size: few; CDR3 protein: CSAASASIYEQYF; CDR3 DNA: TGCAGTGCGGCTAGCGCGTCCATCTACGAGCAGTACTTC
V gene: TRBV4-2; D gene: -; J gene: TRBJ1-5; clone size: many; CDR3 protein: CASSQELRNQPQHF; CDR3 DNA: TGTGCCAGCAGCCAAGAGTTGCGCAATCAGCCCCAGCATTTT
V gene: TRBV3-1; D gene: -; J gene: TRBJ1-1; clone size: many; CDR3 protein: CASSQGGSEAFF; CDR3 DNA: TGTGCCAGCAGCCAAGGGGGATCAGAAGCTTTCTTT
V gene: TRBV19; D gene: TRBD1; J gene: TRBJ2-2; clone size: few; CDR3 protein: CASSKEGGTGTNTGELFF; CDR3 DNA: TGTGCCAGTAGTAAGGAGGGGGGGACAGGGACGAACACCGGGGAGCTGTTTTTT
V gene: TRBV7-9; D gene: TRBD1; J gene: TRBJ1-2; clone size: -; CDR3 protein: CASSPTGGAVYGYTF; CDR3 DNA: TGTGCCAGCAGCCCTACAGGGGGCGCGGTCTATGGCTACACCTTC
V gene: TRBV20-1; D gene: TRBD2; J gene: TRBJ2-5; clone size: -; CDR3 protein: CSAPSSLWGGQETQYF; CDR3 DNA: TGCAGTGCTCCGAGTTCTTTGTGGGGGGGACAAGAGACCCAGTACTTC
V gene: TRBV6-5; D gene: -; J gene: TRBJ2-5; clone size: -; CDR3 protein: CASSYGLLQETQYF; CDR3 DNA: TGTGCCAGCAGTTACGGACTCCTTCAAGAGACCCAGTACTTC
V gene: TRBV6-5; D gene: -; J gene: TRBJ2-7; clone size: -; CDR3 protein: CASSYSGPYEQYF; CDR3 DNA: TGTGCCAGCAGTTACTCAGGCCCCTACGAGCAGTACTTC
V gene: TRBV27; D gene: TRBD2; J gene: TRBJ2-1; clone size: -; CDR3 protein: CASSPKLAGSYNEQFF; CDR3 DNA: TGTGCCAGCAGTCCCAAACTAGCGGGGAGTTACAATGAGCAGTTCTTC
V gene: TRBV11-3; D gene: TRBD1; J gene: TRBJ2-3; clone size: many; CDR3 protein: CASSLEQGARAQYF; CDR3 DNA: TGTGCCAGCAGCTTAGAGCAGGGGGCCCGGGCGCAGTATTTT
V gene: TRBV12-3/TRBV12-4; D gene: -; J gene: TRBJ1-2; clone size: few; CDR3 protein: CASTKHGRGRGRGYTF; CDR3 DNA: TGTGCCAGCACCAAACATGGCCGGGGAAGAGGTAGAGGCTACACCTTC
V gene: TRBV20-1; D gene: -; J gene: TRBJ1-5; clone size: -; CDR3 protein: CSARAGRNQPQHF; CDR3 DNA: TGCAGTGCTAGGGCGGGACGAAATCAGCCCCAGCATTTT
V gene: TRBV28; D gene: -; J gene: TRBJ2-7; clone size: -; CDR3 protein: CASSRGGGFTSYEQYF; CDR3 DNA: TGTGCCAGCAGTAGGGGAGGGGGCTTCACCTCCTACGAGCAGTACTTC
V gene: TRBV7-9; D gene: TRBD2; J gene: TRBJ2-3; clone size: few; CDR3 protein: CASSYRDYDTDTQYF; CDR3 DNA: TGTGCCAGCAGCTATCGGGACTACGACACAGATACGCAGTATTTT
V gene: TRBV6-2/TRBV6-3; D gene: TRBD2; J gene: TRBJ2-3; clone size: few; CDR3 protein: CASRLAGGADTQYF; CDR3 DNA: TGTGCCAGCAGGCTAGCGGGGGGCGCAGATACGCAGTATTTT
V gene: TRBV7-9; D gene: -; J gene: TRBJ2-1; clone size: many; CDR3 protein: CASSLFRGDSYNEQFF; CDR3 DNA: TGTGCCAGCAGCTTATTTCGCGGGGATTCCTACAATGAGCAGTTCTTC
V gene: TRBV18; D gene: -; J gene: TRBJ1-1; clone size: many; CDR3 protein: CASSPAGWGDTEAFF; CDR3 DNA: TGTGCCAGCTCACCGGCCGGGTGGGGGGACACTGAAGCTTTCTTT
V gene: TRBV20-1; D gene: TRBD2; J gene: TRBJ2-7; clone size: -; CDR3 protein: CSARTGTSDSYEQYF; CDR3 DNA: TGCAGTGCTAGGACCGGGACTAGCGATTCCTACGAGCAGTACTTC
V gene: TRBV14; D gene: -; J gene: TRBJ2-1; clone size: -; CDR3 protein: CASSQTIYRDEQFF; CDR3 DNA: TGTGCCAGCAGCCAAACGATTTACAGGGATGAGCAGTTCTTC
V gene: TRBV9; D gene: TRBD2; J gene: TRBJ2-1; clone size: few; CDR3 protein: CASSEGAGGSGGLNEQFF; CDR3 DNA: TGTGCCAGCAGCGAAGGGGCCGGGGGAAGCGGGGGTCTCAATGAGCAGTTCTTC
V gene: TRBV6-1; D gene: TRBD1; J gene: TRBJ2-7; clone size: few; CDR3 protein: CASMKDRAYEQYF; CDR3 DNA: TGTGCCAGCATGAAGGACAGGGCCTACGAGCAGTACTTC
V gene: TRBV28; D gene: TRBD2; J gene: TRBJ2-4; clone size: many; CDR3 protein: CAIQPLGGVAKNIQYF; CDR3 DNA: TGTGCCATCCAACCTTTGGGGGGGGTAGCCAAAAACATTCAGTACTTC
V gene: TRBV5-1; D gene: TRBD2; J gene: TRBJ2-1; clone size: few; CDR3 protein: CASQKGLAGSGNEQFF; CDR3 DNA: TGCGCCAGCCAAAAAGGTCTAGCGGGTTCCGGGAATGAGCAGTTCTTC
V gene: TRBV4-1; D gene: -; J gene: TRBJ1-5; clone size: -; CDR3 protein: CASSPSGLDSNQPQHF; CDR3 DNA: TGCGCCAGCAGCCCGAGTGGGTTGGATAGCAATCAGCCCCAGCATTTT
V gene: TRBV5-1; D gene: TRBD2; J gene: TRBJ2-1; clone size: -; CDR3 protein: CASSLIAGGDEQFF; CDR3 DNA: TGCGCCAGCAGCTTGATAGCGGGGGGGGATGAGCAGTTCTTC
V gene: TRBV2; D gene: TRBD2; J gene: TRBJ2-5; clone size: many; CDR3 protein: CASSRDGGFRETQYF; CDR3 DNA: TGTGCCAGCAGTCGCGACGGGGGGTTTCGGGAGACCCAGTACTTC
V gene: TRBV7-9; D gene: -; J gene: TRBJ1-2; clone size: -; CDR3 protein: CASSLVSPGMNYGYTF; CDR3 DNA: TGTGCCAGCAGCTTAGTTTCGCCAGGGATGAACTATGGCTACACCTTC
V gene: TRBV28; D gene: -; J gene: TRBJ1-2; clone size: many; CDR3 protein: CASSSRALYGYTF; CDR3 DNA: TGTGCCAGCAGTTCGCGGGCCCTCTATGGCTACACCTTC
V gene: TRBV29-1; D gene: TRBD1; J gene: TRBJ1-2; clone size: -; CDR3 protein: CSVESDGTGRDGYTF; CDR3 DNA: TGCAGCGTTGAATCTGATGGGACAGGCCGGGATGGCTACACCTTC
V gene: TRBV4-1; D gene: TRBD1; J gene: TRBJ1-1; clone size: few; CDR3 protein: CASSQDPGQSVKAFF; CDR3 DNA: TGCGCCAGCAGCCAAGATCCGGGACAGAGTGTTAAAGCTTTCTTT
V gene: TRBV6-2/TRBV6-3; D gene: -; J gene: TRBJ2-7; clone size: -; CDR3 protein: CAGSYAGGERYF; CDR3 DNA: TGTGCCGGCAGTTACGCTGGCGGCGAGCGGTACTTC
V gene: TRBV6-2/TRBV6-3; D gene: TRBD2; J gene: TRBJ2-5; clone size: many; CDR3 protein: CASSYSRTSGEETQYF; CDR3 DNA: TGTGCCAGCAGTTACTCAAGGACTAGCGGGGAAGAGACCCAGTACTTC